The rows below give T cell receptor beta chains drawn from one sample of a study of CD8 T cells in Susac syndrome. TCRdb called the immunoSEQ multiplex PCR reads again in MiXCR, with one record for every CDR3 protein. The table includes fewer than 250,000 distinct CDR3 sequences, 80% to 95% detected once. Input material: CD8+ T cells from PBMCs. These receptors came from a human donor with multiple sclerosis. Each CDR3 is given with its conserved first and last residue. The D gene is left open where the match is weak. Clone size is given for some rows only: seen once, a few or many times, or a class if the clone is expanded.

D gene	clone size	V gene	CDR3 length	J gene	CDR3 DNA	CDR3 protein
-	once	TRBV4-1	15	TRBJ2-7	TGCGCCAGCAGCCCCGGCGCGGGTAGCTCCTACGAGCAGTACTTC	CASSPGAGSSYEQYF
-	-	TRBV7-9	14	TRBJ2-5	TGTGCCAGCAGCGAGACCCCATCGATAGGGACCCAGTACTTC	CASSETPSIGTQYF
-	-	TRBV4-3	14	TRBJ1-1	TGCGCCAGCAGCCAAGATTCAGGAACAACTGAAGCTTTCTTT	CASSQDSGTTEAFF
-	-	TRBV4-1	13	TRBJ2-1	TGCGCCAGCAGCCAAGATGGGTGGAGCGAGCAGTTCTTC	CASSQDGWSEQFF
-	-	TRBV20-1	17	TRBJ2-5	TGCAGCGCCCCCGCCCCCTACAGGGACGAATGGCAAGAGACCCAGTACTTC	CSAPAPYRDEWQETQYF
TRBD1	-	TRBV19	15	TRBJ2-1	TGTGCCAGTAGCCCGACAGGGGGCATTTACAATGAGCAGTTCTTC	CASSPTGGIYNEQFF
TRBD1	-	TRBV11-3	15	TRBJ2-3	TGTGCCAGCAGCTTAGGGCAGGGGGCAGAAGATACGCAGTATTTT	CASSLGQGAEDTQYF
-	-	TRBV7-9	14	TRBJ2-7	TGTGCCAGCAGCCCCACGGGACGGGTTTACGAGCAGTACTTC	CASSPTGRVYEQYF
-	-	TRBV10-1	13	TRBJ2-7	TGCGCCAGCTGGGCGGAGAGCTCCTACGAGCAGTACTTC	CASWAESSYEQYF
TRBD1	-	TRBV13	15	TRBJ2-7	TGTGCCAGCAGTCCTTCCGGGACAGCCTCATACGAGCAGTACTTC	CASSPSGTASYEQYF
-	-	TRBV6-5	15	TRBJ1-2	TGTGCCAGCAGTTCACCGCCGGTTGGATTACATGGCTACACCTTC	CASSSPPVGLHGYTF
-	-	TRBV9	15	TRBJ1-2	TGTGCCAGCAGCGTAGATGGGGGACCGGGCTATGGCTACACCTTC	CASSVDGGPGYGYTF
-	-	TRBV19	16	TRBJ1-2	TGTGCCAGTAGTATAGAGGGAGACGTTGCTGCACGTGGCTACACCTTC	CASSIEGDVAARGYTF
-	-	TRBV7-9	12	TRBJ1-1	TGTGCCAGCAGCCCGACATTCACTGAAGCTTTCTTT	CASSPTFTEAFF
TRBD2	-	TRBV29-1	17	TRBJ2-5	TGCAGCGTTGAAGCCGTAAAGGACGGGGGGGCCCAAGAGACCCAGTACTTC	CSVEAVKDGGAQETQYF
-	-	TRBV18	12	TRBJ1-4	TGTGCCAGCTCACCCGAACTTGAAAAACTGTTTTTT	CASSPELEKLFF
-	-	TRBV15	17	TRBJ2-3	TGTGCCACCAGCAGAGGCGAATCGGGGCTAGGCACAGATACGCAGTATTTT	CATSRGESGLGTDTQYF
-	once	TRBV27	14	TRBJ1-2	TGTGCCAGCAGTTCTCGTCCGGGGGTCTTTGGCTACACCTTC	CASSSRPGVFGYTF
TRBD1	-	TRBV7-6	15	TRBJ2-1	TGTGCCAGCAGCTTAGGGACAGGAATACTCAATGAGCAGTTCTTC	CASSLGTGILNEQFF
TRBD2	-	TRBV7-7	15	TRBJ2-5	TGTGCTAGCAGCTTTCGACTAGCGGAGGAAGAGACCCAGTACTTC	CASSFRLAEEETQYF
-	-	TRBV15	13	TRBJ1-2	TGTGCCACCAGCACAGGGTCGCGGCCTGGCTACACCTTC	CATSTGSRPGYTF
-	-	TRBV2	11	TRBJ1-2	TGTGCCAGCAGTGAATATAATGGCTACACCTTC	CASSEYNGYTF
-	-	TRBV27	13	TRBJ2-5	TGTGCCAGCAGTTTATACGGAGGGGAGACCCAGTACTTC	CASSLYGGETQYF
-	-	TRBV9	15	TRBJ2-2	TGTGCCAGCAGCGCTCCCACAGGGCCAACCGGGGAGCTGTTTTTT	CASSAPTGPTGELFF
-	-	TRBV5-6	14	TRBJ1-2	TGTGCCAGCAGCTTGGTAAGGGAGGGCTATGGCTACACCTTC	CASSLVREGYGYTF
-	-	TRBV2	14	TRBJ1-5	TGTGCCAGCAGTGAACAGGGGAATCAGCAGCCCCAGCATTTT	CASSEQGNQQPQHF
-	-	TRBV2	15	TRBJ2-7	TGTGCCAGCAGTGAAGCGCTTCCCCCCTCCTACGAGCAGTACTTC	CASSEALPPSYEQYF